The entry below gives a single T cell receptor (beta chain) sequence along with its context. Other DNA sequences in the sample encode the same CDR3. Original handling: Nucleated cell counts were estimated from reference gene primer amplification. The table came from immunoSEQ multiplex PCR; TCRdb's copy has only in-frame clones and leaves some out. V and J calls and clone size are given by that table; D and trimming were obtained from the DNA. The sample lists under 150,000 clones, approximately 88% occurring once. These data are taken from a study of blood T cell repertoires in COVID-19. As for the study in general: From the United States, Italy and Spain came samples of acute and convalescent COVID-19. Sample material is recorded as cDNA or gDNA derived from T cells, B-cell-depleted T cells, or PBMCs.

CDR3 length: 14 amino acids. V shed 2 bases and J shed 3 bases, with 7 bases lying between them. Germline assignment: CDR1 KGHSH and CDR2 LQKENI. The sequenced sample was peripheral blood. This sequence originates from a human donor in a cohort sampled during active COVID-19. This chain connects TRBV18 to TRBJ2-2; D remains unclear. The CDR3 DNA sequence: TGTGCCAGCTCACCAGGCCCTCACACCGGGGAGCTGTTTTTT. Amino acids: CASSPGPHTGELFF.